This TCR beta chain stems from a study of control samples from healthy donors and cancer patients. Germline CDR1 and CDR2: GTSNPN and SVGIG (reference sequence). The CDR3 extends over 14 amino acids. The junction had 11 bases not matched to a gene; V was cut back by 8 bases and J by 5 bases. This clone was seen a handful of times. Measured with immunoSEQ multiplex PCR; TCRdb has only the in-frame clones, and not every one. The sample includes 100,000 to 150,000 clones, roughly 90% seen only once; the top ten take roughly 2.7%. This rearrangement joins TRBV30 to TRBJ1-1; 10 positions agree with TRBD1. This receptor was identified in a man in his forties in good health. The sample consisted of blood. The CDR3 spells CAGSRDRGRTEAFF. CDR3 coding DNA: TGTGCCGGATCCCGGGACAGGGGAAGGACTGAAGCTTTCTTT.